The next 27 T cell receptor beta chains were all read from a single sample in a study of OX40 agonist ivuxolimab in advanced cancers. Libraries were prepared by immunoSEQ multiplex PCR; TCRdb keeps only in-frame clonotypes and omits some of them. The sample has 35,000 to 45,000 clones, around 81% seen once. The sequencing used CD4+ or CD8+ T cells sorted from blood, collected in a trial of the OX40 agonist ivuxolimab. These receptors came from an adult with an advanced solid tumor such as melanoma, head and neck, liver or kidney cancer.

The rearrangement joins TRBV25-1 to TRBJ1-3, with D possibly being TRBD1 (5 bases). This CDR3 has 16 amino acids. Germline CDR1 MGHDK, CDR2 SYGVNS. Between the trimmed V and J ends, which lost 4 bases and 1 base, there was a span of 14 bases. The CDR3 region is CASSGRGWGSGNTIYF. In DNA, the CDR3 is TGTGCCAGCAGTGGTCGAGGGTGGGGGTCTGGAAACACCATATATTTT.

About this clone: Additional DNA sequences in this sample encode the identical CDR3. V and J are TRBV2 and TRBJ2-5; unclear D gene. This CDR3 region has 12 residues. V was pared by 8 bases and J by 5 bases, with 12 bases between. The germline gives CDR1 SNHLY, CDR2 FYNNEI. CDR3 amino acids: CASGTLGETQYF. Here the CDR3 DNA reads TGTGCCAGCGGAACCTTGGGCGAGACCCAGTACTTC. Looking up the rest from reference TRBV2 and TRBJ2-5 gives the full variable domain: EPEVTQTPSHQVTQMGQEVILRCVPISNHLYFYWYRQILGQKVEFLVSFYNNEISEKSEIFDDQFSVERPDGSNFTLKIRSTKLEDSAMYFCASGTLGETQYFGPGTRLLVL.

The J gene is TRBJ2-2, the V gene TRBV19; 10 nucleotides align to TRBD1. CDR3 length equals 16 residues. J was trimmed by 4 bases and V by 6 bases; bases with no gene match: 8. From germline, CDR1 is LNHDA and CDR2 SQIVND (reference sequence). The CDR3 here is CASSIRDRGFTGELFF. In DNA, the CDR3 is TGTGCCAGTAGCATCCGGGACAGGGGATTCACCGGGGAGCTGTTTTTT.

CDR3 nucleotide sequence: TGTGCCAGCAGCTCGCCAGCGGGAGAGGGCACAGATACGCAGTATTTT. Amino acids: CASSSPAGEGTDTQYF. V gene TRBV28 combines with J gene TRBJ2-3; TRBD2 agrees at 8 bases. The V and J ends lost 6 bases and 1 base, in that order; junction bases with no gene match: 9. The germline V gene encodes CDR1 MDHEN and CDR2 SYDVKM. CDR3 size: 16 residues.

J is TRBJ2-5 and V is TRBV6-5; D may match TRBD1 or TRBD2 (5 bases each). Germline loops: CDR1 MNHEY, CDR2 SVGAGI. V lost 6 bases, J lost 7 bases, and 18 bases lay in between. The CDR3 spans 14 residues. CDR3: CASRPGTPRGTQYF. The DNA of the CDR3 is TGTGCCAGCAGACCCGGGACCCCAAGAGGGACCCAGTACTTC.

V gene TRBV28 combines with J gene TRBJ2-7; D possibly uses TRBD1 or TRBD2 (5 bases each). CDR1 is MDHEN, CDR2 SYDVKM, per germline. The CDR3 is 12 residues long. V dropped 0 bases and J dropped 6 bases, with 6 bases sitting between them. In DNA form, the CDR3 reads TGTGCCAGCAGTTTATGGGGACCCGAGCAGTACTTC. Residues: CASSLWGPEQYF.

This clone was detected only once. The chain couples TRBV14 to TRBJ2-7, with 13 bases identical to TRBD2. The V segment lost 5 bases and the J segment 5 bases; nucleotides outside the gene matches: 9. Germline V gene sequence: CDR1 SGHDN, CDR2 FVKESK. The CDR3 spans 16 residues. The CDR3 DNA follows: TGTGCCAGCAGCTTCTTCGGACTAGCGGGAGATAACGAGCAGTACTTC. It encodes CASSFFGLAGDNEQYF.

The chain joins TRBV12-5 to TRBJ2-3; D remains unclear. CDR3 length equals 12 residues. Germline V gene data show CDR1 as LGHNT and CDR2 as FRNRAP. V was clipped by 7 bases and J by 3 bases, with 8 bases between them. The CDR3 here is CASAEGTDTQYF. CDR3 bases: TGTGCTAGTGCCGAAGGAACAGATACGCAGTATTTT.

The chain couples TRBV4-3 to TRBJ1-1, with TRBD1 identical over 10 bases. V shed 1 base and J 0 bases; nucleotides not matched to a gene: 5. Germline assignment: CDR1 LGHNA and CDR2 YSLEER. The CDR3 runs 17 residues. CDR3: CASSQAGTGAMNTEAFF. The CDR3 nucleotides read TGCGCCAGCAGCCAAGCCGGGACAGGGGCGATGAACACTGAAGCTTTCTTT.

In nucleotides, the CDR3 is TGTGCCTGGAGTTTTCGATCTAGAGCTAACTATGGCTACACCTTC. This codes for CAWSFRSRANYGYTF. The rearrangement links TRBV30 to TRBJ1-2, with no clear D. This CDR3 has 15 amino acids. Trimming removed 2 bases from V and 0 bases from J, with 13 bases in between. Germline CDR1 GTSNPN, CDR2 SVGIG (reference sequence).

The chain couples TRBV18 to TRBJ1-3; D uncertain. Trimming shortened V by 5 bases and J by 0 bases, and 14 bases separated the two germline ends. The CDR3 has 16 residues. Germline assignment: CDR1 KGHSH and CDR2 LQKENI. The CDR3 DNA reads as TGTGCCAGCTCAACCACGGGCGGCGCCTCTGGAAACACCATATATTTT. Translation gives CASSTTGGASGNTIYF.

The chain couples TRBV7-2 to TRBJ1-5; unclear D gene. The CDR3 loop spans 15 amino acids. V was trimmed by 2 bases and J by 0 bases, leaving 8 bases between them. Germline CDR1 SGHTA, CDR2 FQGNSA. CDR3 sequence (DNA): TGTGCCAGCAGCTTAAGGTTTGGTAGCAATCAGCCCCAGCATTTT. Translated, it gives CASSLRFGSNQPQHF.

The V gene is TRBV7-6, the J gene TRBJ2-5; D might be TRBD1 (6 bases). This CDR3 is 15 amino acids long. V lost 1 base and J 4 bases, leaving 13 bases between the germline ends. CDR1 SGHVS and CDR2 FNYEAQ come from the germline V gene. The CDR3 DNA is TGTGCCAGCAGCTTAGGATCAGGGGTGGGAGAGACCCAGTACTTC. As protein: CASSLGSGVGETQYF.

The chain has TRBV28 and TRBJ1-1; 10 bases are shared with TRBD1. Per the germline V gene, CDR1 is MDHEN and CDR2 is SYDVKM. This CDR3 has 17 amino acids. V lost 4 bases and J lost 2; bases outside the gene matches: 10. CDR3 loop: CASSYAGQGPSNTEAFF. As DNA, the CDR3 is TGTGCCAGCAGTTATGCGGGACAGGGGCCGTCTAACACTGAAGCTTTCTTT. The whole variable domain, filled in from reference TRBV28 and TRBJ1-1, reads DVKVTQSSRYLVKRTGEKVFLECVQDMDHENMFWYRQDPGLGLRLIYFSYDVKMKEKGDIPEGYSVSREKKERFSLILESASTNQTSMYLCASSYAGQGPSNTEAFFGQGTRLTVV.

This clone was detected once. Compared with germline, one end of the junction differs, possibly owing to a read error. The rearrangement links TRBV28 to TRBJ1-2; D unclear. CDR3 length: 11 amino acids. The germline V gene has CDR1 MDHEN and CDR2 SYDVKM. The CDR3 is CASRSFWEELF. CDR3 coding DNA: TGTGCCAGCAGATCTTTTTGGGAGGAACTCTTC.

This chain connects TRBV5-1 to TRBJ2-3, with D tentatively TRBD1 (5 bases). The CDR3 extends over 12 amino acids. Trimming left V 3 bases short and J 6 bases short, with 8 bases between. CDR1 and CDR2 from the germline V gene are SGHRS and YFSETQ. The CDR3 protein is CASSYRSDTQYF. In DNA, the CDR3 is TGCGCCAGCAGCTACAGGTCTGATACGCAGTATTTT. Based on the CDR3 plus reference TRBV5-1 and TRBJ2-3, the full variable domain is KAGVTQTPRYLIKTRGQQVTLSCSPISGHRSVSWYQQTPGQGLQFLFEYFSETQRNKGNFPGRFSGRQFSNSRSEMNVSTLELGDSALYLCASSYRSDTQYFGPGTRLTVL.

V gene TRBV19 combines with J gene TRBJ2-3; D is perhaps TRBD2 (6 bases). From germline, CDR1 is LNHDA and CDR2 SQIVND (reference sequence). CDR3 size: 15 residues. V lost 3 bases and J 2 bases, leaving 12 bases between the germline ends. CDR3 region: CASSIPGLNTDTQYF. The DNA of the CDR3 is TGTGCCAGTAGTATTCCGGGACTGAACACAGATACGCAGTATTTT.

The chain links TRBV27 to TRBJ2-1; TRBD1 might be the D (5 bases). The V end lost 5 bases, the J end lost 9 bases, and 14 bases lay between the germline ends. Germline V gives CDR1 MNHEY, CDR2 SMNVEV (reference sequence). The CDR3 runs 13 residues. The DNA of the CDR3 is TGTGCCAGCAGTCCCACTCCCCAGGGTGAGCAGTTCTTC. The encoded protein is CASSPTPQGEQFF.

The gene calls are TRBV30 and TRBJ1-5, with D unclear. Trimming left V 1 base short and J 3 bases short, with 4 bases between. This CDR3 has 12 residues. Germline V CDR1 and CDR2: GTSNPN, SVGIG (reference sequence). The chain's CDR3 is CAWSAVNQPQHF. The CDR3 DNA sequence: TGTGCCTGGAGTGCGGTCAATCAGCCCCAGCATTTT.

The V call is TRBV28, the J call TRBJ2-5; D is unresolved. Germline CDR1 MDHEN, CDR2 SYDVKM. The CDR3 covers 14 residues. Trimming shortened V by 1 base and J by 3 bases, and 9 bases separated the two germline ends. DNA of the CDR3: TGTGCCAGCAGTTTATCGTTCCCGAAAGAGACCCAGTACTTC. Its protein is CASSLSFPKETQYF. The variable domain in full, completed from reference TRBV28 and TRBJ2-5, reads DVKVTQSSRYLVKRTGEKVFLECVQDMDHENMFWYRQDPGLGLRLIYFSYDVKMKEKGDIPEGYSVSREKKERFSLILESASTNQTSMYLCASSLSFPKETQYFGPGTRLLVL.

The chain couples TRBV19 to TRBJ1-1; 9 nucleotides line up with TRBD1. Germline lookup yields CDR1 LNHDA and CDR2 SQIVND (reference sequence). J gave up 4 bases and V 6 bases, and 12 bases lay outside the gene matches. The CDR3 sequence is 16 residues long. CDR3 loop: CASSNLPGQGATEAFF. In nucleotides, the CDR3 is TGTGCCAGTAGCAATTTACCGGGACAGGGTGCCACTGAAGCTTTCTTT.

The rearrangement joins TRBV9 to TRBJ1-1; no firm D call. The CDR3 has 13 residues. Germline CDR1 reads SGDLS; CDR2 reads YYNGEE. The V and J ends lost 4 bases and 6 bases respectively, with 13 bases between them. This CDR3 reads CASSLEPQAEAFF. Here the CDR3 DNA reads TGTGCCAGCAGCCTCGAGCCCCAGGCTGAAGCTTTCTTT.

The CDR3 DNA reads as TGCAGCGTTGTTGAAGGGGGAAGAGGGTATGGCTACACCTTC. This translates into CSVVEGGRGYGYTF. The chain has TRBV29-1 and TRBJ1-2, with D possibly being TRBD1 (6 bases). The CDR3 sequence is 14 residues long. Trimming cost V 4 bases and J 5 bases, with 17 bases left between them. Germline CDR1 reads SQVTM; CDR2 reads ANQGSEA. The full variable domain, completed using reference TRBV29-1 and TRBJ1-2, is SAVISQKPSRDICQRGTSLTIQCQVDSQVTMMFWYRQQPGQSLTLIATANQGSEATYESGFVIDKFPISRPNLTFSTLTVSNMSPEDSSIYLCSVVEGGRGYGYTFGSGTRLTVV.

The rearrangement links TRBV9 to TRBJ1-2, with D possibly matching TRBD1 (6 bases). The germline gives CDR1 SGDLS, CDR2 YYNGEE. The CDR3 loop spans 15 amino acids. V was shortened by 0 bases and J by 8 bases, with 17 bases between the two germline ends. The CDR3 DNA is TGTGCCAGCAGCGTAGAGGCCAGGGGCCTGGAGGGCTACACCTTC. Protein product: CASSVEARGLEGYTF. Supplemented by reference TRBV9 and TRBJ1-2, the full variable domain reads DSGVTQTPKHLITATGQRVTLRCSPRSGDLSVYWYQQSLDQGLQFLIQYYNGEERAKGNILERFSAQQFPDLHSELNLSSLELGDSALYFCASSVEARGLEGYTFGSGTRLTVV.

This clone appeared once. This chain connects TRBV10-1 to TRBJ2-5, with unresolved D. Trimming removed 0 bases from V and 7 bases from J, with 12 bases in between. Germline CDR1 reads WNHNN; CDR2 reads SYGVQD (reference sequence). The CDR3 runs to 14 residues. In nucleotides, the CDR3 is TGCGCCAGCAGTGAGTCGAAGGGATTTGGGACCCAGTACTTC. Amino acid sequence: CASSESKGFGTQYF.

The chain couples TRBV6-1 to TRBJ1-1; D not resolved. V lost 5 bases, J lost 1 base, and 5 bases lay in between. The germline V gene has CDR1 MNHNS and CDR2 SASEGT. The CDR3 sequence is 12 residues long. The CDR3 DNA follows: TGTGCCAGCAGTCGACAGAACACTGAAGCTTTCTTT. This codes for CASSRQNTEAFF.

V usage is TRBV5-6 and J usage is TRBJ2-5, with D uncertain. The tail of the sequence fits TRBJ2-7 better, so the J call may be wrong. The CDR3 covers 13 residues. The germline CDR1 and CDR2 sequences are SGHDT and YYEEEE. The CDR3 loop reads CASSSGYSYEQYF. The CDR3 DNA is TGTGCCAGCAGCTCTGGTTACTCCTACGAGCAGTACTTC.